Listed below are T cell receptor beta chains from one sample, sequenced in a study of shared clonotypes between healthy human individuals. The assay was immunoSEQ multiplex PCR, and TCRdb's table has in-frame clones only and misses some. Seen here are 110,000 or so clones, around 73% observed once, and the top ten hold roughly 25%. Sequencing was done on a sample of memory CD8+ T cells sorted from blood. The source of these receptors is a woman under 40 in good health. The CDR3 runs from the conserved cysteine through the conserved F or W. A D gene is named only where the DNA matches it firmly. The size of a clone is reported for some rows only, either as once, few or many, or as a class for expanded clones.

abundance,len,j_gene,v_gene,d_gene,CDR3nt,CDR3aa
NA,18,TRBJ2-2,TRBV25-1,TRBD2,TGTGCCAGCAGTGAAGGGGCGTCGGTCCGGGAGGGCTCCGGGGAGCTGTTTTTT,CASSEGASVREGSGELFF
NA,16,TRBJ2-1,TRBV7-9,TRBD2,TGTGCCAGCAGCTTAGCGTGGGGACTAGCGGACAATGAGCAGTTCTTC,CASSLAWGLADNEQFF
NA,11,TRBJ1-3,TRBV7-9,NA,TGTGCCAGCAGCCTTGGAAACACCATATATTTT,CASSLGNTIYF
NA,14,TRBJ2-1,TRBV9,NA,TGTGCCAGCAGCGTAGACAGGGATTACAATGAGCAGTTCTTC,CASSVDRDYNEQFF
NA,18,TRBJ2-2,TRBV19,TRBD2,TGTGCCAGTAGTATGCTCCTACTGTTTGGGGGGGTCACCGGGGAGCTGTTTTTT,CASSMLLLFGGVTGELFF
NA,13,TRBJ2-7,TRBV11-1,NA,TGTGCCAGCAGCTTGGGGGAACCCTACGAGCAGTACTTC,CASSLGEPYEQYF
NA,14,TRBJ1-6,TRBV5-2,NA,TGTGCCAGCAGCTTGGCGTCAGCTAATTCACCCCTCCACTTT,CASSLASANSPLHF
NA,16,TRBJ1-3,TRBV5-8,NA,TGTGCCAGCACCTGGGCGGGGTCCCACTCTGGAAACACCATATATTTT,CASTWAGSHSGNTIYF
NA,16,TRBJ2-5,TRBV7-9,NA,TGTGCCAGCAGCTTAGTCGCGGGAAGCGACCAAGAGACCCAGTACTTC,CASSLVAGSDQETQYF
NA,14,TRBJ2-2,TRBV18,NA,TGTGCCAGCTCACCAGTGTCCTCCACCGGGGAGCTGTTTTTT,CASSPVSSTGELFF
NA,13,TRBJ2-7,TRBV5-1,NA,TGCGCCAGCAGAGGACAGTATTCCTACGAGCAGTACTTC,CASRGQYSYEQYF
NA,13,TRBJ2-7,TRBV5-5,NA,TGTGCCAGCAGCTTGGGGACAGCGAACGAGCAGTACTTC,CASSLGTANEQYF
NA,14,TRBJ2-7,TRBV28,NA,TGTGCCAGCAGTTTTCCCGGGGGTTTGTACGAGCAGTACTTC,CASSFPGGLYEQYF
NA,15,TRBJ2-2,TRBV25-1,NA,TGTGCCAGCAGTGATACGGGCGCCACCACCGGGGAGCTGTTTTTT,CASSDTGATTGELFF
few,13,TRBJ1-2,TRBV7-2,NA,TGTGCCAGCAGCTTAGCCGGGGGCGATGGCTACACCTTC,CASSLAGGDGYTF
NA,15,TRBJ1-5,TRBV28,NA,TGTGCCAGCAGCCGGCACCCAGGGCCGAATCAGCCCCAGCATTTT,CASSRHPGPNQPQHF
once,15,TRBJ1-3,TRBV11-2,NA,TGTGCCAGCAGCTTAGAGAGGACCCCAGGAAACACCATATATTTT,CASSLERTPGNTIYF
NA,16,TRBJ2-7,TRBV28,TRBD1,TGTGCCAGCAGGGACTCAAGGGGGCGCATTTTTTACGAGCAGTACTTC,CASRDSRGRIFYEQYF